These T cell receptor beta chains were read from a single sample in a study of cytomegalovirus exposure and HLA in healthy donors. The assay was immunoSEQ multiplex PCR, and TCRdb's table has in-frame clones only and misses some. The sample carries 100,000 or so clones, about 60% recorded once. The sample was PBMCs. The receptors derive from a woman aged 30 to 39 in good health and CMV-seronegative. Both conserved end residues are part of each CDR3. A D gene is named only where the DNA matches it firmly. Size is omitted from some rows. Given values are once, few, many or a class for expanded clones.

. TRBD1 TRBV19 CASSWTGQGYTF
. . TRBV7-3 CASSADRHTEAFF
. TRBD2 TRBV5-1 CASAGLANSADTQYF
few . TRBV7-2 CASSLLVTGELFF
. TRBD1 TRBV19 CASTQGTGWYQETQYF
few . TRBV4-1 CASSQERYSPQETQYF
. TRBD1 TRBV6-5 CASSYLGQSSGYTF
. TRBD1 TRBV20-1 CSVGQASGYTF
. . TRBV5-1 CASSFGGLADTQYF
. . TRBV2 CASRQFTEAFF
. . TRBV5-4 CASSLRDTDTQYF
. . TRBV7-6 CASSLFEGIETQYF
. . TRBV4-2 CASSQDLPDEQFF
. . TRBV19 CASSLGLAKNIQYF
few TRBD2 TRBV5-1 CASSLETAGGWETQYF
. . TRBV5-4 CASSLDRSYEQYF
. . TRBV30 CAWSFPSHFMNEQYF
. TRBD1 TRBV5-6 CASGTGLDQPQHF
few . TRBV7-9 CASFREGTGELFF
. TRBD1 TRBV28 CASTQGARPYGYTF
. TRBD2 TRBV2 CASRLLAGAFTDTQYF
few . TRBV29-1 CSVASTSQETQYF
. TRBD2 TRBV28 CASSLAGGPLDEQFF
. TRBD1 TRBV28 CASCLRDRVSPLHF
. TRBD1 TRBV6-5 CASSRDRGVYGYTF
. TRBD1 TRBV6-1 CASRPGQGGSYEQYF
. . TRBV4-1 CASSQRERGGNEKLFF
. TRBD1 TRBV18 CASSRGQGSNQPQHF
. TRBD1 TRBV10-2 CATSEGAASYEQYF
. . TRBV19 CASSIARGSNQPQHF
. . TRBV18 CASSPGGSETQYF